A single sample gave rise to the 30 T cell receptor beta chains below, sequenced in a study of CD8 T cells in ankylosing spondylitis. These receptors lack a known antigen. Overall study findings and caveats: Seemingly distinctive of ankylosing spondylitis blood was a TCR beta motif formed by eight highly homologous variants.

One entry per CDR3 protein, called by TCRdb with MiXCR from the 5' RACE reads. The sample includes more than 650,000 distinct CDR3 sequences, roughly 12% of them seen just once. The sequencing sample was made of blood, either unsorted or a sorted T cell fraction (not recorded which). Receptor source: a male donor with ankylosing spondylitis.

J is TRBJ2-3 and V is TRBV20-1; possible D gene TRBD1, 6 bases. CDR1 DFQATT and CDR2 SNEGSKA come from the germline V gene (reference sequence). The CDR3 has 15 residues. V lost 5 bases and J lost 0, with 15 bases in between. The CDR3 DNA reads as TGCAGTGCTCCCCCCGGGACAACGAGCACAGATACGCAGTATTTT. It is translated as CSAPPGTTSTDTQYF.

The chain employs TRBV20-1 and TRBJ1-3, with a tentative D call TRBD1 (5 bases). The CDR3 extends over 11 amino acids. The V end was cut by 4 bases, the J end by 14 bases, with 15 bases between. Germline V gives CDR1 DFQATT, CDR2 SNEGSKA (reference sequence). The CDR3 DNA reads TGCAGTGCTACCGACAGAGCCCGTGTATATTTT. As protein: CSATDRARVYF.

This clonotype was recorded a few times. CDR3 in DNA: TGCAGTGCTTTTCCGGCGACTAGCGGGGTGTACAATGAGCAGTTCTTC. Its protein is CSAFPATSGVYNEQFF. The rearrangement links TRBV20-1 to TRBJ2-1, with TRBD2 matching over 11 bases. The CDR3 length is 16 residues. Trimming at V came to 5 bases and at J to 4 bases, leaving 10 bases not matched to a gene. The germline V gene has CDR1 DFQATT and CDR2 SNEGSKA (reference sequence).

This chain links TRBV7-9 with TRBJ2-5; D not certain. Germline CDR1 and CDR2: SEHNR and FQNEAQ (reference sequence). V lost 4 bases and J 4 bases, leaving 16 bases between the germline ends. The CDR3 is 15 amino acids. The CDR3 reads CASSWEDWRRETQYF. CDR3 DNA: TGTGCCAGCAGCTGGGAAGATTGGCGTCGAGAGACCCAGTACTTC.

Worth noting for this clonotype: At one of its ends the junction is not consistent with the germline gene, which may arise from a read error. CDR3 protein: CASSPGRSGEQFF. The CDR3 nucleotides read TGTGCTAGCAGCCCGGGAAGAAGCGGTGAGCAGTTCTTC. The chain links TRBV7-7 to TRBJ2-1; D is perhaps TRBD2 (5 bases). The CDR3 runs 13 residues. Germline V gives CDR1 SSHAT, CDR2 FNYEAQ (reference sequence).

This chain joins TRBV12-3 or TRBV12-4 and TRBJ1-1; D is unresolved. The CDR3 has 13 residues. The V gene lost 10 bases and the J gene lost 2 bases, with 14 bases spanning the gap. CDR3 bases: TGTGCCATCAGCGGACCGACCAACACTGAAGCTTTCTTT. Its protein product is CAISGPTNTEAFF.

The gene calls are TRBV20-1 and TRBJ1-5; D perhaps matches TRBD1 (5 bases). CDR1 and CDR2 from the germline V gene are DFQATT and SNEGSKA (reference sequence). The CDR3 contains 15 residues. V shed 1 base and J shed 6 bases, with 16 bases lying between them. The CDR3 nucleotides are TGCAGTGCTAGAGTCTCGTACGGAGGGGCTCAGCCCCAGCATTTT. It specifies CSARVSYGGAQPQHF.

The rearrangement joins TRBV12-3 or TRBV12-4 to TRBJ1-2, with a tentative D call TRBD1 (5 bases). There are 17 residues in the CDR3. V gave up 2 bases and J gave up 0 bases, with 16 bases separating them. CDR3 amino acids: CASSLTPPLRANYGYTF. DNA for the CDR3: TGTGCCAGCAGTTTAACCCCCCCTCTCAGGGCTAACTATGGCTACACCTTC.

The chain uses TRBV27 and TRBJ2-7, with D possibly called TRBD1 or TRBD2 (5 bases each). Germline values: CDR1 MNHEY, CDR2 SMNVEV (reference sequence). This CDR3 contains 15 residues. The germline V and J ends were trimmed by 3 bases and 5 bases, with 17 bases remaining between them. The CDR3 loop reads CASSLIPGATNEQYF. CDR3 DNA sequence: TGTGCCAGCAGTTTGATCCCCGGGGCGACGAACGAGCAGTACTTC.

The chain joins TRBV6-2 or TRBV6-3 to TRBJ1-1, with D maybe TRBD1 (5 bases). Germline assignment: CDR1 MNHEY and CDR2 SVGEGT. The V end lost 6 bases, the J end lost 8 bases, and 13 bases lay between the germline ends. CDR3 size: 12 residues. CDR3 sequence: CASRRTWVEAFF. CDR3 DNA: TGTGCCAGCAGAAGGACATGGGTCGAAGCTTTCTTT.

This clonotype appeared a few times. This chain uses TRBV12-3 or TRBV12-4 with TRBJ2-1; D might be TRBD1 (5 bases). V was pared by 7 bases and J by 6 bases, with 19 bases between. This CDR3 is 15 amino acids long. This CDR3 reads CASIGAIRPRNEQFF. The CDR3 region has the DNA TGTGCCAGCATAGGGGCGATAAGACCTCGCAATGAGCAGTTCTTC.

The rearrangement uses TRBV5-6 and TRBJ2-7; either TRBD1 or TRBD2 may supply D (5 bases each). This CDR3 is built from 12 residues. The germline V and J ends were trimmed by 4 bases and 6 bases, with 11 bases remaining between them. Germline V gene sequence: CDR1 SGHDT, CDR2 YYEEEE. Here the CDR3 DNA reads TGTGCCAGCAGCATACGGGACGGCGAGCAGTACTTC. Its translation is CASSIRDGEQYF. The full variable domain, its missing parts supplied by reference TRBV5-6 and TRBJ2-7, is DAGVTQSPTHLIKTRGQQVTLRCSPKSGHDTVSWYQQALGQGPQFIFQYYEEEERQRGNFPDRFSGHQFPNYSSELNVNALLLGDSALYLCASSIRDGEQYFGPGTRLTVT.

V usage is TRBV2 and J usage is TRBJ1-3, with D unresolved. The germline V gene encodes CDR1 SNHLY and CDR2 FYNNEI. The germline V and J ends were trimmed by 5 bases and 6 bases, with 14 bases remaining between them. CDR3 size: 14 residues. CDR3 in amino acids: CASSRLLLENTIYF. The DNA of the CDR3 is TGTGCCAGCAGTCGACTACTTCTGGAAAACACCATATATTTT.

The chain uses TRBV2 and TRBJ1-6; a weak D match, TRBD1 (5 bases). With 2 bases removed from V and 6 bases from J, the gap between germline ends came to 8 bases. The CDR3 has 14 residues. CDR1 and CDR2 (germline): SNHLY, FYNNEI. The CDR3 DNA reads as TGTGCCAGCAGTGAAAGGGGCCCTAATTCACCCCTCCACTTT. Amino acid sequence: CASSERGPNSPLHF.

This clonotype was found a few times. The chain combines TRBV20-1 with TRBJ2-2; 16 bases line up with TRBD2. Germline V gives CDR1 DFQATT, CDR2 SNEGSKA (reference sequence). With 0 bases clipped from V and 6 bases from J, the junction kept 10 bases outside the gene matches. This CDR3 has 19 residues. The DNA for the CDR3 is TGCAGTGCTAGAGATTCCGGGACTAGCGGGGGGGTGGAAGCCGGGGAGCTGTTTTTT. It yields the protein CSARDSGTSGGVEAGELFF.

The V gene is TRBV20-1, the J gene TRBJ2-3, with D unresolved. The germline CDR1 and CDR2 sequences are DFQATT and SNEGSKA (reference sequence). The V end lost 5 bases, the J end lost 1 base, and 13 bases lay between the germline ends. This CDR3 comprises 14 residues. The CDR3: CSAGLRGGTDTQYF. Written as DNA, the CDR3 is TGCAGTGCTGGTTTAAGAGGTGGCACAGATACGCAGTATTTT.

Points on this clonotype: Its ends do not fully match the called genes, so a read error is possible. The V and J genes are TRBV4-2 and TRBJ1-6, with D possibly TRBD1 on 5 matching bases. Germline loops: CDR1 LGHNA, CDR2 YNFKEQ. The CDR3 contains 17 residues. The DNA of the CDR3 is TGTGCCAGCAGCCAAGAGGTAGTGGGGGGAGCAGGATCACCCTTCCACTTT. Translated: CASSQEVVGGAGSPFHF.

This clonotype was recorded many times. The rearrangement joins TRBV5-1 to TRBJ1-1, with D possibly matching TRBD1 (5 bases). V was shortened by 4 bases and J by 1 base, with 14 bases between the two germline ends. This CDR3 spans 15 amino acids. In germline, CDR1 is SGHRS, CDR2 YFSETQ. The CDR3 spells CASSRGPPPNTEAFF. The CDR3 DNA is TGCGCCAGCAGCCGGGGACCGCCACCGAACACTGAAGCTTTCTTT.

This clonotype occurred a few times. The rearrangement joins TRBV20-1 to TRBJ1-5, with no clear D. V dropped 3 bases and J dropped 5 bases, with 8 bases sitting between them. Germline V lookup: CDR1 DFQATT, CDR2 SNEGSKA (reference sequence). The CDR3 has 12 residues. The CDR3 DNA reads as TGCAGTGCTAGGGAAGCCCATCAGCCCCAGCATTTT. Protein sequence: CSAREAHQPQHF.

The table lists this clonotype with many counts. The chain couples TRBV29-1 to TRBJ2-7; the D is unclear. Germline-derived CDR1 and CDR2 are SQVTM and ANQGSEA. The CDR3 runs to 13 residues. V dropped 6 bases and J dropped 4 bases, with 16 bases sitting between them. CDR3: CSVGGRQFYEQYF. The CDR3 coding sequence is TGCAGCGTCGGTGGCCGGCAGTTTTACGAGCAGTACTTC.

The sample holds a few counts of this clonotype. The chain couples TRBV10-3 to TRBJ1-4, with 11 bases identical to TRBD1. CDR3 length: 18 residues. The V gene's germline CDR1 is ENHRY and CDR2 SYGVKD. J gave up 4 bases and V 0 bases, and 7 bases lay outside the gene matches. CDR3 sequence (DNA): TGTGCCATCAGTGAGTCGGGACAGGGGGTGCCCTTTAATGAAAAACTGTTTTTT. Translating it yields CAISESGQGVPFNEKLFF.

This sequence joins TRBV15 and TRBJ2-3; D perhaps matches TRBD2 (6 bases). Germline V gene sequence: CDR1 LNHNV, CDR2 YYDKDF (reference sequence). V lost 0 bases and J 6 bases, leaving 13 bases between the germline ends. This CDR3 is 15 amino acids long. The DNA for the CDR3 is TGTGCCACCAGCAGAGATCGATGGGGGGTTGATACGCAGTATTTT. Its translation: CATSRDRWGVDTQYF.

This chain uses TRBV12-3 or TRBV12-4 with TRBJ2-1; 9 positions agree with TRBD2. The CDR3 consists of 15 residues. V lost 2 bases, J lost 5 bases, and 4 bases stayed unmatched. The CDR3 sequence: CASSLIAGAHNEQFF. In DNA, the CDR3 is TGTGCCAGCAGTTTAATAGCGGGAGCCCACAATGAGCAGTTCTTC.

This chain connects TRBV6-1 to TRBJ1-1; 8 positions agree with TRBD1. The V segment lost 1 base and the J segment 3 bases; nucleotides outside the gene matches: 1. The CDR3 is made up of 14 amino acids. CDR1 is MNHNS and CDR2 is SASEGT in the germline V gene. In DNA, the CDR3 is TGTGCCAGCAGTGAAGGGACAGGGTACACTGAAGCTTTCTTT. Amino acids: CASSEGTGYTEAFF.

This clonotype was counted only a few times. The genes are TRBV3-1 and TRBJ2-2; D is uncertain. The CDR3 loop spans 12 amino acids. Trimming cost V 3 bases and J 8 bases, with 7 bases left between them. The V gene's germline CDR1 is LGHDT and CDR2 YNNKEL (reference sequence). CDR3 coding DNA: TGTGCCAGCAGCCAGATAGCTGGGGAGCTGTTTTTT. This sequence encodes CASSQIAGELFF.

This clonotype occurred a few times. The chain combines TRBV7-2 with TRBJ2-1; 7 bases match TRBD2. Germline V lookup: CDR1 SGHTA, CDR2 FQGNSA. There are 16 residues in the CDR3. The junction had 10 bases not matched to a gene; V was cut back by 4 bases and J by 4 bases. This CDR3 is CASSSSGVAGYNEQFF. The CDR3 nucleotides read TGTGCCAGCAGCTCCTCCGGGGTAGCGGGTTACAATGAGCAGTTCTTC. Full variable domain (outside the CDR3, taken from reference TRBV7-2 and TRBJ2-1): GAGVSQSPSNKVTEKGKDVELRCDPISGHTALYWYRQSLGQGLEFLIYFQGNSAPDKSGLPSDRFSAERTGGSVSTLTIQRTQQEDSAVYLCASSSSGVAGYNEQFFGPGTRLTVL.

This clonotype appeared a few times. The J gene is TRBJ1-2, the V gene TRBV7-9; a possible D gene is TRBD1 (5 bases). The germline V gene has CDR1 SEHNR and CDR2 FQNEAQ (reference sequence). V dropped 9 bases and J dropped 4 bases, with 12 bases sitting between them. CDR3 length equals 12 residues. The CDR3 region has the DNA TGTGCCAGTGGGGGGGAGAGCTATGGCTACACCTTC. It specifies CASGGESYGYTF.

This clonotype was counted a few times. The rearrangement uses TRBV7-8 and TRBJ2-1; tentatively, D is TRBD1 (6 bases). Germline V CDR1 and CDR2: SGHVS, FQNEAQ. This CDR3 contains 16 residues. V was cut by 7 bases and J by 5 bases, with 21 bases left in between. The CDR3 here is CASILPPGQGHNEQFF. CDR3 sequence (DNA): TGTGCCAGCATCCTGCCACCGGGACAAGGGCACAATGAGCAGTTCTTC. Looking up the rest from reference TRBV7-8 and TRBJ2-1 gives the full variable domain: GAGVSQSPRYKVAKRGQDVALRCDPISGHVSLFWYQQALGQGPEFLTYFQNEAQLDKSGLPSDRFFAERPEGSVSTLKIQRTQQEDSAVYLCASILPPGQGHNEQFFGPGTRLTVL.

The rearrangement uses TRBV7-6 and TRBJ2-6, with 7 nucleotides matching TRBD1. V gave up 1 base and J gave up 0 bases; unmatched junction bases: 3. The CDR3 is made up of 17 amino acids. Germline loops: CDR1 SGHVS, CDR2 FNYEAQ. The CDR3 loop is CASSLGTGLSGANVLTF. The CDR3 DNA is TGTGCCAGCAGCTTAGGGACAGGACTCTCTGGGGCCAACGTCCTGACTTTC.

This clonotype was picked up many times. This chain uses TRBV5-5 with TRBJ2-1; TRBD2 matches 11 bases. CDR1 and CDR2 from the germline V gene are SGHKS and YYEKEE (reference sequence). CDR3 length equals 18 residues. Trimming took 2 bases from V and 4 from J; bases not matched to a gene: 11. CDR3 nucleotides: TGTGCCAGCAGCTTAGTATCGTGGGGACTAGCGGTGTACAATGAGCAGTTCTTC. Its protein product is CASSLVSWGLAVYNEQFF.